This TCR beta chain was sequenced in a study of blood T cell repertoires in COVID-19. Exposed enrollees had met someone with a PCR-confirmed or clinician-diagnosed COVID-19 case at some point within the 2 weeks before study entry. V trimming: 4 bases; J trimming: 3 bases; junction bases outside the gene matches: 8. Germline assignment: CDR1 LGHDT and CDR2 YNNKEL (reference sequence). This CDR3 spans 17 amino acids. Profiling relied on immunoSEQ multiplex PCR, and the TCRdb table lists in-frame clones only, not all of them. The sample yields about 300,000 clones, 85% seen once. Sample: PBMCs or T cells enriched from blood (not recorded which). The source is a woman in her 30s who had been exposed to COVID-19. The chain recombines TRBV3-1 (or the pseudogene TRBV3-2) with TRBJ2-1, with TRBD2 identical over 11 bases. The CDR3 DNA reads TGTGCCAGCAGCCCTAAAACTAGCGGGAGTTACTACAATGAGCAGTTCTTC. Its protein product is CASSPKTSGSYYNEQFF.